A single sample is the source of the 4 T cell receptor beta chains below, sequenced in a study of blood T cell repertoires in COVID-19. Clones were read by immunoSEQ multiplex PCR, and TCRdb kept only the in-frame ones, dropping some. The sample consists of hundreds of thousands of clones, roughly 91% of them appearing once. The material sequenced was PBMCs or T cells enriched from blood (not recorded which). These receptors were taken from a woman aged 60-75 years in a cohort exposed to, infected with or recovered from COVID-19 (not recorded which).

The chain carries TRBV30 and TRBJ1-5, with a weak D call TRBD1 (6 bases). Germline V gene data show CDR1 as GTSNPN and CDR2 as SVGIG (reference sequence). CDR3 size: 13 residues. The V end was cut by 6 bases, the J end by 11 bases, with 20 bases between. As DNA, the CDR3 is TGTGCCTGTAGGGGGACAACACAATCAGCCCAGCATTTT. Its translation: CACRGTTQSAQHF.

The chain links TRBV24-1 to TRBJ2-1; 7 bases line up with TRBD1. The CDR3 has 14 residues. Germline V gene sequence: CDR1 KGHDR, CDR2 SFDVKD. V shed 8 bases, J shed 5 bases, and the junction held 8 bases outside the gene matches. Here the CDR3 DNA reads TGTGCCACCACCAAAGGGACAGTTAACAATGAGCAGTTCTTC. Translation: CATTKGTVNNEQFF.

The chain links TRBV7-2 to TRBJ2-3, with a weak D call TRBD2 (6 bases). The CDR3 has 14 residues. V shed 0 bases and J shed 2 bases, with 6 bases lying between them. Germline values: CDR1 SGHTA, CDR2 FQGNSA. Here the CDR3 DNA reads TGTGCCAGCAGCTTAGCGGGACTCACAGATACGCAGTATTTT. It is translated as CASSLAGLTDTQYF.

CDR3 sequence: CASSQPGLAGGGGYNEQFF. The CDR3 region has the DNA TGTGCCAGCAGCCAACCGGGACTAGCGGGAGGGGGAGGCTACAATGAGCAGTTCTTC. V and J are TRBV4-2 and TRBJ2-1, with 16 bases aligning to TRBD2. V gave up 2 bases and J gave up 3 bases; unmatched junction bases: 7. The CDR3 has 19 residues. Germline CDR1 is LGHNA and CDR2 is YNFKEQ.